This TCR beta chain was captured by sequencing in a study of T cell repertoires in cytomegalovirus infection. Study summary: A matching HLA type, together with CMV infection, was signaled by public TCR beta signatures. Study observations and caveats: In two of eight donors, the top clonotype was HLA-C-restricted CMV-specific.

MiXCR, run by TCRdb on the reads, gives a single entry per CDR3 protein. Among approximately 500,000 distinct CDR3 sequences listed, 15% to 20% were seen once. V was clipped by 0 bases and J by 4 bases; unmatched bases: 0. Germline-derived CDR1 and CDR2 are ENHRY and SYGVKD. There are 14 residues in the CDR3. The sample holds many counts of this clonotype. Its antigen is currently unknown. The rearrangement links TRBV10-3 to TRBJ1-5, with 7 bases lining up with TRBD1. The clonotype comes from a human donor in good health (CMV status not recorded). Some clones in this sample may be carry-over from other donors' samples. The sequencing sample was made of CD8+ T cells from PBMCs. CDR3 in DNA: TGTGCCATCAGTGAGTCGACAGGGAATCAGCCCCAGCATTTT. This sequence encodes CAISESTGNQPQHF.